The clone carrying this T cell receptor beta chain came up a few times. Its target is not known. The CDR3 runs to 17 residues. The germline CDR1 and CDR2 sequences are MGHDK and SYGVNS. The trim removed 0 bases at V and 1 base at J, leaving 7 bases unmatched. cDNA synthesis used the whole RNA isolate, giving expressed TCRB sequences. For naive, central memory and regulatory T cell samples, reads averaged approximately 3.9 million. The table came from immunoSEQ multiplex PCR; TCRdb's copy has only in-frame clones and leaves some out. This sample has approximately 130,000 clones, with around 16% found just once. The source of the sample is a study of beta chain features in type 1 diabetes. General study results and limits: The similarity of naive, central memory and Treg TCRB repertoires appeared greater among patients than among healthy donors. Type 1 diabetes patients had TCRB CDR3s that were shorter (moderately but significantly so) in all four CD4+ subsets. There was no resolution here of whether HLA type influences TCRB rearrangement.

The chain joins TRBV25-1 to TRBJ2-5; 8 bases match TRBD2. The sequencing sample was made of central memory CD4+ T cells from blood. The receptor's source is a man younger than 35 with type 1 diabetes. The CDR3, as DNA: TGTGCCAGCAGTGAATATAGAGGTAGCGGGGCCCAAGAGACCCAGTACTTC. Its translation is CASSEYRGSGAQETQYF.